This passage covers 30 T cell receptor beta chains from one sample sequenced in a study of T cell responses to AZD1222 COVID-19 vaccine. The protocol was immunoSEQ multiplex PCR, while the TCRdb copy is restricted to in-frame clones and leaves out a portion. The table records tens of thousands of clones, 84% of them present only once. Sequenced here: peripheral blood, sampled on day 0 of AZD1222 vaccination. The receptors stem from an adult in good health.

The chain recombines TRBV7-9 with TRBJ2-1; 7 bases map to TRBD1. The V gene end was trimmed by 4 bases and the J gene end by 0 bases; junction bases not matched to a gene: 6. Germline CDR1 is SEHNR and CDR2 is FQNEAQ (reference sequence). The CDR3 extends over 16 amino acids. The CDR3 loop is CASSSGQLSSYNEQFF. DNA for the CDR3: TGTGCCAGCAGCTCGGGACAGTTAAGCTCCTACAATGAGCAGTTCTTC.

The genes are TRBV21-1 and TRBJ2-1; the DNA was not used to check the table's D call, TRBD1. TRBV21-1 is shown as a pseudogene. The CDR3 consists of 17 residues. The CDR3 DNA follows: TGTGCCAGCAGCGCCAGATTGGGACAGATTTACTACAATGAGCAGTTCTTC. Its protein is CASSARLGQIYYNEQFF.

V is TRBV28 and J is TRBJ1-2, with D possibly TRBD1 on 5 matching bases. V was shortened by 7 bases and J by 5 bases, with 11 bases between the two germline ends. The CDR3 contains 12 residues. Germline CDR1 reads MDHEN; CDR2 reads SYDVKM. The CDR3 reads CASTLGGYGYTF. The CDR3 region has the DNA TGTGCCAGCACCCTGGGGGGATATGGCTACACCTTC.

In DNA form, the CDR3 reads TGTGCCAGCAGTTTGTCCAGGGGTTATTCCACTGAAGCTTTCTTT. As protein: CASSLSRGYSTEAFF. The genes are TRBV27 and TRBJ1-1; weak D call: TRBD1 (6 bases). V was clipped by 3 bases and J by 4 bases, with 15 bases between them. Germline V lookup: CDR1 MNHEY, CDR2 SMNVEV (reference sequence). CDR3 length: 15 residues.

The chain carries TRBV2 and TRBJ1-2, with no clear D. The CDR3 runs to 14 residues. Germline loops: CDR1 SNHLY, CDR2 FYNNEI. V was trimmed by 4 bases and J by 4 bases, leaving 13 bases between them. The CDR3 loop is CASSVLGTIYGYTF. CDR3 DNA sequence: TGTGCCAGCAGTGTACTCGGCACGATCTATGGCTACACCTTC.

CDR3 sequence: CASSVDIPSGRAGEQFF. The CDR3 DNA follows: TGTGCCAGCAGCGTAGACATCCCCAGCGGGAGGGCTGGAGAGCAGTTCTTC. This chain connects TRBV9 to TRBJ2-1; 10 bases fit TRBD2. Trimming cost V 0 bases and J 10 bases; bases outside gene matches: 13. Germline lookup yields CDR1 SGDLS and CDR2 YYNGEE. This CDR3 spans 17 amino acids.

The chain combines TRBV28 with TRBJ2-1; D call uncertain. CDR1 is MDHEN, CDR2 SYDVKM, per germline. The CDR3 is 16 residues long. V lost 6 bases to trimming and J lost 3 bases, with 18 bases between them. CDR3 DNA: TGTGCCAGCAGCTTCAGAAGCTACAGAGTCTACAATGAGCAGTTCTTC. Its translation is CASSFRSYRVYNEQFF.

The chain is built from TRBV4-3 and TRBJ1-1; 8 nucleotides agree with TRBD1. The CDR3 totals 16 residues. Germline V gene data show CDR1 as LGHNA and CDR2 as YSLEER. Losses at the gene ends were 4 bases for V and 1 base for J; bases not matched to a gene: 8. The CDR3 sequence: CASSPHNGQGNTEAFF. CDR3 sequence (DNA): TGCGCCAGCAGCCCACATAACGGACAGGGGAACACTGAAGCTTTCTTT.

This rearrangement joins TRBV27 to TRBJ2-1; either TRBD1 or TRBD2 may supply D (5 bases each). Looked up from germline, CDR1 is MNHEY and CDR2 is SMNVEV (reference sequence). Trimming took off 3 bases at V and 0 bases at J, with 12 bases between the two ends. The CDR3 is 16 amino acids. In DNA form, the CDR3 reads TGTGCCAGCAGTTTTGGGGGTCCAAGCTCCTACAATGAGCAGTTCTTC. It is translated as CASSFGGPSSYNEQFF.

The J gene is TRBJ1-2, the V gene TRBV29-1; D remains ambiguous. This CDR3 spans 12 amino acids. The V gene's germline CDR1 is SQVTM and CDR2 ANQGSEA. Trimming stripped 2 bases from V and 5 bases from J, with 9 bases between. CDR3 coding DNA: TGCAGCGTTGAAAACAGTTTTTATGGCTACACCTTC. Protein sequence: CSVENSFYGYTF.

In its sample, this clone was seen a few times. This CDR3 reads CASSLVRDEQYF. The CDR3 coding sequence is TGTGCCAGCAGCTTAGTGCGGGACGAGCAGTACTTC. This chain joins TRBV11-2 and TRBJ2-7; a weak D match, TRBD2 (5 bases). CDR3 length: 12 residues. V shed 1 base and J shed 5 bases, with 6 bases lying between them. Germline assignment: CDR1 SGHAT and CDR2 FQNNGV.

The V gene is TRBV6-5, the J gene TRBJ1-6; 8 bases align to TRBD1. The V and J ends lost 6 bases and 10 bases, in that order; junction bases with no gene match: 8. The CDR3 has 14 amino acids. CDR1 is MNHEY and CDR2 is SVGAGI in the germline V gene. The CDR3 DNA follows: TGTGCCAGCAGAGGTGAGACAGGGGTGTCACCCCTCCACTTT. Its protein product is CASRGETGVSPLHF.

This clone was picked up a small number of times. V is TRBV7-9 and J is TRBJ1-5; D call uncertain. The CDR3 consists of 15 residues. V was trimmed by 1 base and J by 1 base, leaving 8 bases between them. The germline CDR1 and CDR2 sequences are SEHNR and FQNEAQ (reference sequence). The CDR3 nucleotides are TGTGCCAGCAGCTTAGGTTTGGGGAGCAATCAGCCCCAGCATTTT. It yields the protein CASSLGLGSNQPQHF.

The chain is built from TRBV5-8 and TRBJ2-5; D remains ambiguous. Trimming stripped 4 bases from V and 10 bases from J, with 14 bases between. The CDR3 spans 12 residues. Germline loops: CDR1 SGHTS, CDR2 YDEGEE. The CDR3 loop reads CASSLEPRRQYF. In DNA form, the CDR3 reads TGTGCCAGCAGCCTCGAACCCCGTCGCCAGTACTTC.

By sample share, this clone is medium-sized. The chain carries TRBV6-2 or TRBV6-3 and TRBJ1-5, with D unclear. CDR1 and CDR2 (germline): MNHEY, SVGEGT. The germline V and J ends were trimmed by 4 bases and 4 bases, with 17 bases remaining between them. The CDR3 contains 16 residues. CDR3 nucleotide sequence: TGTGCCAGCAGTTCTTCCGACGGAGGCCAGAATCAGCCCCAGCATTTT. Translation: CASSSSDGGQNQPQHF.

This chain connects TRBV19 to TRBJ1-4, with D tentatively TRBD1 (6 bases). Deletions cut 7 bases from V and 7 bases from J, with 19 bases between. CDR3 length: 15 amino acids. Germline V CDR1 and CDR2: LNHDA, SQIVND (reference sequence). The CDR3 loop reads CASTVGGAGGEKLFF. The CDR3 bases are TGTGCCAGTACCGTAGGGGGGGCTGGAGGTGAAAAACTGTTTTTT.

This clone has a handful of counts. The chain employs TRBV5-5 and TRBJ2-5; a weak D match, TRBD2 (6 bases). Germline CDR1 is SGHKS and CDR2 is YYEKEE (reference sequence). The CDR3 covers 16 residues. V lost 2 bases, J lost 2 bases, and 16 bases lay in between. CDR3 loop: CASSFGGANVQETQYF. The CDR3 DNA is TGTGCCAGCAGCTTTGGAGGGGCCAACGTTCAAGAGACCCAGTACTTC.

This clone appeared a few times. CDR3 DNA: TGTGCTAGTGGTTCGGGGGCTAATTTCTTCACAGATACGCAGTATTTT. Translation gives CASGSGANFFTDTQYF. The rearrangement joins TRBV12-5 to TRBJ2-3; D is possibly TRBD1 or TRBD2 (6 bases each). The germline V gene has CDR1 LGHNT and CDR2 FRNRAP. Trimming stripped 4 bases from V and 2 bases from J, with 16 bases between. The CDR3 sequence is 16 residues long.

CDR3 sequence (DNA): TGTGCCAGCACCCACGGGCGGAGACTAGCGGGTTACGAGCAGTACGTC. Amino acid sequence: CASTHGRRLAGYEQYV. The chain employs TRBV21-1 and TRBJ2-7; TRBD2, the table's D call, was not compared with the DNA. TRBV21-1 is labeled a pseudogene. The CDR3 runs to 16 residues.

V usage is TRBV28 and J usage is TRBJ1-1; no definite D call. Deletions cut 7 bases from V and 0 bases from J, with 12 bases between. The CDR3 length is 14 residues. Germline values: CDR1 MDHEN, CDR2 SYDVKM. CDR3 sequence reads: CASTPGRMNTEAFF. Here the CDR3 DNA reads TGTGCCAGCACCCCCGGGAGGATGAACACTGAAGCTTTCTTT.

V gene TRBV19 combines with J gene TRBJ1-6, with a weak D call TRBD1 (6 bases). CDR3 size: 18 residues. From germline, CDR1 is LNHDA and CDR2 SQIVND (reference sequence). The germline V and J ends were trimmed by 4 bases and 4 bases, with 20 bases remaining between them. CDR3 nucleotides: TGTGCCAGTAGTAAGAGGAGACAGGATTTAGAATATAATTCACCCCTCCACTTT. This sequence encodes CASSKRRQDLEYNSPLHF. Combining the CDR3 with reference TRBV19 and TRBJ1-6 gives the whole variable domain DGGITQSPKYLFRKEGQNVTLSCEQNLNHDAMYWYRQDPGQGLRLIYYSQIVNDFQKGDIAEGYSVSREKKESFPLTVTSAQKNPTAFYLCASSKRRQDLEYNSPLHFGNGTRLTVT.

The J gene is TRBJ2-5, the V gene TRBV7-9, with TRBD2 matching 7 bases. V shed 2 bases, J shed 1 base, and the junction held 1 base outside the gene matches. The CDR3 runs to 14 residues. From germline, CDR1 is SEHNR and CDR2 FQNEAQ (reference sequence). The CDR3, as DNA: TGTGCCAGCAGCTTATGGGGGGGCCAAGAGACCCAGTACTTC. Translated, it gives CASSLWGGQETQYF. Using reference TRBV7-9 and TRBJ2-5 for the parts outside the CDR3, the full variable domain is DTGVSQNPRHKITKRGQNVTFRCDPISEHNRLYWYRQTLGQGPEFLTYFQNEAQLEKSRLLSDRFSAERPKGSFSTLEIQRTEQGDSAMYLCASSLWGGQETQYFGPGTRLLVL.

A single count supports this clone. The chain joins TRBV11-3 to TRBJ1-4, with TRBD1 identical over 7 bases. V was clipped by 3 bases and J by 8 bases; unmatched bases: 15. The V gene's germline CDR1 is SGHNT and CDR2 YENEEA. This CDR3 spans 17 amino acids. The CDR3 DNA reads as TGTGCCAGCAGCTTTTCCCGTTTAGGGGGCCTGGGGGAAAAACTGTTTTTT. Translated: CASSFSRLGGLGEKLFF.

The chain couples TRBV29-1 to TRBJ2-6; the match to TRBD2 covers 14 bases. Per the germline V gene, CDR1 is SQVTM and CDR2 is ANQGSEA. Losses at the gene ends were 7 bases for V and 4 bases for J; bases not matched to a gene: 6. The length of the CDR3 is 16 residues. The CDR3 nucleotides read TGCAGCGCGGGACTAGCGGGAGTAGCCGGGGCCAACGTCCTGACTTTC. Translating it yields CSAGLAGVAGANVLTF.

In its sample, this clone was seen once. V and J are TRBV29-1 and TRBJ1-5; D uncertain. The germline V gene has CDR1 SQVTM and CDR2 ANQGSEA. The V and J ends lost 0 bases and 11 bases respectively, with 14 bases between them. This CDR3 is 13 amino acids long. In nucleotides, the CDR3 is TGCAGCGTTGAAGAGAAGGCCGGAGGGACCCAGCATTTT. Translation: CSVEEKAGGTQHF.

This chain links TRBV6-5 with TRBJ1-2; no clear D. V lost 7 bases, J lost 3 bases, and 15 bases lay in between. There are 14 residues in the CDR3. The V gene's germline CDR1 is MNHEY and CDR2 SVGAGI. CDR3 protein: CASKPGPGDYGYTF. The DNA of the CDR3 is TGTGCCAGCAAACCTGGGCCGGGAGACTATGGCTACACCTTC.

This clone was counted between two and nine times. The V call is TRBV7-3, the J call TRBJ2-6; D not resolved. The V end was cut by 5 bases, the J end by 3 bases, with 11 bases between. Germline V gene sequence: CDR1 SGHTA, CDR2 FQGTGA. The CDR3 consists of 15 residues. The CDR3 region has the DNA TGTGCCAGCAGCGGCGGACGGATTGGGGCCAACGTCCTGACTTTC. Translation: CASSGGRIGANVLTF. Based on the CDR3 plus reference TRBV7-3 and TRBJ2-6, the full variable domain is GAGVSQTPSNKVTEKGKYVELRCDPISGHTALYWYRQSLGQGPEFLIYFQGTGAADDSGLPNDRFFAVRPEGSVSTLKIQRTERGDSAVYLCASSGGRIGANVLTFGAGSRLTVL.

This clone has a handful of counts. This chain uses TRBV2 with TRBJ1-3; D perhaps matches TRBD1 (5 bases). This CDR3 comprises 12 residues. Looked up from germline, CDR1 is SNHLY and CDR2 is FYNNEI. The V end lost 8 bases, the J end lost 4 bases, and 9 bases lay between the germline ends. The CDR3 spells CASSAGGNTIYF. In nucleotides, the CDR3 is TGTGCCAGCTCGGCAGGGGGAAACACCATATATTTT.

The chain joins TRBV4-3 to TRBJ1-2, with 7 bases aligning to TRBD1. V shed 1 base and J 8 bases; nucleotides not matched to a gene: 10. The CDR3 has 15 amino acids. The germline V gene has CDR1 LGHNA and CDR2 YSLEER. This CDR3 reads CASSQAPGGSWGYTF. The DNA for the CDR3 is TGCGCCAGCAGCCAAGCCCCAGGGGGGAGTTGGGGCTACACCTTC.

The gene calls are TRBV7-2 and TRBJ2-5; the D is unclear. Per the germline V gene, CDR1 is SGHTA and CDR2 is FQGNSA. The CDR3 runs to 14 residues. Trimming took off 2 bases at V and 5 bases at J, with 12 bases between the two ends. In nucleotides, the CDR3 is TGTGCCAGCAGCTTAATGGTAGCCGGGGAGACCCAGTACTTC. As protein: CASSLMVAGETQYF.